This entry lists 9 T cell receptor beta chains sequenced from one sample in a study of blood T cell repertoires in COVID-19. Clones were sequenced by immunoSEQ multiplex PCR, and TCRdb holds only the in-frame ones, with some missing. The sample lists roughly 170,000 clones, 75% to 85% occurring once. Sequencing was carried out using peripheral blood. These receptors were collected from a woman aged 60-75 years with COVID-19, enrolled during active disease.

The chain recombines TRBV5-1 with TRBJ2-7, with 10 bases aligning to TRBD2. Per the germline V gene, CDR1 is SGHRS and CDR2 is YFSETQ. The CDR3 spans 16 residues. Trimming removed 0 bases from V and 6 bases from J; junction bases left unmatched: 9. The CDR3 region has the DNA TGCGCCAGCAGCTTGGGGGCTAGCGGGAGTAAAGGCGAGCAGTACTTC. Its protein is CASSLGASGSKGEQYF.

The chain has TRBV10-3 and TRBJ2-2, with 7 bases lining up with TRBD2. With 2 bases clipped from V and 2 bases from J, the junction kept 5 bases outside the gene matches. Germline CDR1 reads ENHRY; CDR2 reads SYGVKD. The CDR3 spans 16 residues. CDR3 sequence: CAISEGLGGNTGELFF. CDR3 sequence (DNA): TGTGCCATCAGTGAGGGACTAGGAGGCAACACCGGGGAGCTGTTTTTT.

This clone was observed a few times. J is TRBJ2-3 and V is TRBV5-4; D possibly corresponds to TRBD2 (6 bases). Germline lookup yields CDR1 SGHNT and CDR2 YYREEE (reference sequence). The CDR3 length is 14 residues. The V end was cut by 0 bases, the J end by 3 bases, with 8 bases between. In DNA form, the CDR3 reads TGTGCCAGCAGCTTGGGCGGGAAGACAGATACGCAGTATTTT. Its translation: CASSLGGKTDTQYF. Filled out from reference TRBV5-4 and TRBJ2-3, the complete variable domain reads ETGVTQSPTHLIKTRGQQVTLRCSSQSGHNTVSWYQQALGQGPQFIFQYYREEENGRGNFPPRFSGLQFPNYSSELNVNALELDDSALYLCASSLGGKTDTQYFGPGTRLTVL.

The V and J genes are TRBV28 and TRBJ2-5; TRBD1 might be the D (5 bases). The germline V and J ends were trimmed by 6 bases and 5 bases, with 16 bases remaining between them. The CDR3 length is 14 residues. Germline CDR1 MDHEN, CDR2 SYDVKM. The CDR3 region has the DNA TGTGCCAGCAGCCTCCTTCAGGGATTTGAGACCCAGTACTTC. It translates to CASSLLQGFETQYF.

J is TRBJ2-2 and V is TRBV6-4; 8 bases fit TRBD1. This CDR3 has 14 amino acids. With V trimmed by 4 bases and J by 5 bases, 3 bases remained unmatched. Germline lookup yields CDR1 MRHNA and CDR2 SNTAGT. DNA of the CDR3: TGTGCCAGCAGTGTCAGGGGGCGAACCGGGGAGCTGTTTTTT. The encoded protein is CASSVRGRTGELFF.

This clone was observed a few times. The V and J genes are TRBV28 and TRBJ2-7, with TRBD1 matching over 8 bases. Germline CDR1 is MDHEN and CDR2 is SYDVKM. V was clipped by 5 bases and J by 5 bases; unmatched bases: 11. The CDR3 totals 15 residues. DNA for the CDR3: TGTGCCAGCAGTATGACGGGACAGGTGGTTGACGAGCAGTACGTC. Amino acid sequence: CASSMTGQVVDEQYV.

The gene calls are TRBV27 and TRBJ2-7, with D maybe TRBD1 (5 bases). CDR3 length equals 13 residues. Germline assignment: CDR1 MNHEY and CDR2 SMNVEV (reference sequence). V shed 8 bases and J shed 3 bases, with 14 bases lying between them. The CDR3 sequence is CASQQENGYEQYF. CDR3 nucleotide sequence: TGTGCCAGCCAACAGGAGAACGGCTACGAGCAGTACTTC.

J is TRBJ1-2 and V is TRBV2; 7 positions agree with TRBD1. This CDR3 is built from 13 residues. J lost 7 bases, V lost 5 bases, and 7 bases had no gene match. Germline V gene lookup returns CDR1 SNHLY and CDR2 FYNNEI. The CDR3: CASSILDRAGYTF. CDR3 coding DNA: TGTGCCAGCAGTATCCTCGACAGGGCTGGCTACACCTTC.

This clone was counted between two and nine times. The chain is built from TRBV28 and TRBJ1-1; D unclear. The length of the CDR3 is 14 residues. Germline loops: CDR1 MDHEN, CDR2 SYDVKM. V was trimmed by 3 bases and J by 3 bases, leaving 11 bases between them. The CDR3 coding sequence is TGTGCCAGCAGTTTGCGTCCGGTGGACACTGAAGCTTTCTTT. It codes for CASSLRPVDTEAFF. Based on the CDR3 plus reference TRBV28 and TRBJ1-1, the full variable domain is DVKVTQSSRYLVKRTGEKVFLECVQDMDHENMFWYRQDPGLGLRLIYFSYDVKMKEKGDIPEGYSVSREKKERFSLILESASTNQTSMYLCASSLRPVDTEAFFGQGTRLTVV.